This record looks at one TCR beta chain sequence and its context. Trimming cost V 1 base and J 9 bases, with 10 bases left between them. CDR3 size: 13 residues. Germline loops: CDR1 MNHNS, CDR2 SASEGT. The data were obtained in a study of blood T cell repertoires in COVID-19. TCRdb keeps only in-frame clones here, not all; method: immunoSEQ multiplex PCR. The table shows around 250,000 clones, with around 81% occurring only once. The chain joins TRBV6-1 to TRBJ2-1; no definite D call. Sequenced input: peripheral blood. The sequence was obtained from a man aged 25 to 45 who had recovered from COVID-19. CDR3: CASSEETHSEQFF. The CDR3 nucleotides are TGTGCCAGCAGTGAAGAGACGCACAGTGAGCAGTTCTTC.